Presented here are 18 T cell receptor beta chains from one specimen sequenced in a study of cytomegalovirus exposure and HLA in healthy donors. The PCR had 60 Vbeta and 13 Jbeta primers. Clones were read by immunoSEQ multiplex PCR, and TCRdb kept only the in-frame ones, dropping some. The sample yields around 72,000 clones, around 81% seen once. The sample comprised PBMCs. Receptor source: a man aged 45-65 years in good health and CMV-seronegative.

The chain is built from TRBV11-2 and TRBJ2-3, with D possibly being TRBD2 (5 bases). The CDR3 spans 15 residues. With 0 bases removed from V and 0 bases from J, the gap between germline ends came to 7 bases. CDR1 and CDR2 (germline): SGHAT, FQNNGV. The CDR3 loop is CASSLDGLSTDTQYF. The CDR3 coding sequence is TGTGCCAGCAGCTTAGACGGACTCAGCACAGATACGCAGTATTTT.

The chain combines TRBV5-6 with TRBJ2-2; D gene ambiguous. V lost 8 bases and J 4 bases, leaving 12 bases between the germline ends. The CDR3 has 13 amino acids. Germline CDR1 SGHDT, CDR2 YYEEEE. CDR3 residues: CARFRAGTGELFF. The CDR3 nucleotides are TGTGCCAGGTTCCGAGCAGGCACCGGGGAGCTGTTTTTT.

J is TRBJ1-5 and V is TRBV30; 9 nucleotides agree with TRBD1. The J segment lost 5 bases and the V segment lost 0 bases, leaving 2 bases of the junction unmatched. CDR3 length equals 14 residues. From germline, CDR1 is GTSNPN and CDR2 SVGIG (reference sequence). The CDR3 coding sequence is TGTGCCTGGAGTGTACAGGGGGCTTATCAGCCCCAGCATTTT. This codes for CAWSVQGAYQPQHF. The whole variable domain, remainder taken from reference TRBV30 and TRBJ1-5, is SQTIHQWPATLVQPVGSPLSLECTVEGTSNPNLYWYRQAAGRGLQLLFYSVGIGQISSEVPQNLSASRPQDRQFILSSKKLLLSDSGFYLCAWSVQGAYQPQHFGDGTRLSIL.

CDR3 protein: CASSFFQGGSHEQYF. The CDR3, as DNA: TGTGCCAGCAGTTTTTTTCAGGGTGGCTCGCACGAGCAGTACTTC. The chain couples TRBV27 to TRBJ2-7; perhaps TRBD1 as D (5 bases). CDR1 and CDR2 from the germline V gene are MNHEY and SMNVEV (reference sequence). The ends were cut back, 3 bases at V and 5 bases at J, with 17 bases in the middle. This CDR3 region has 15 residues.

A single count supports this clone. The J gene is TRBJ1-2, the V gene TRBV7-9; D gene ambiguous. V dropped 0 bases and J dropped 2 bases, with 13 bases sitting between them. Germline V gives CDR1 SEHNR, CDR2 FQNEAQ (reference sequence). The CDR3 sequence is 16 residues long. The CDR3 sequence is CASSLARWADNYGYTF. The DNA of the CDR3 is TGTGCCAGCAGCTTAGCCCGCTGGGCAGACAACTATGGCTACACCTTC.

The chain has TRBV6-5 and TRBJ2-3; D possibly corresponds to TRBD2 (5 bases). The CDR3 is 15 amino acids. V was cut by 2 bases and J by 4 bases, with 13 bases left in between. CDR1 and CDR2 (germline): MNHEY, SVGAGI. CDR3 sequence: CASSYLAAMPDTQYF. The CDR3 region has the DNA TGTGCCAGCAGTTACCTAGCAGCCATGCCAGATACGCAGTATTTT.

The chain links TRBV30 to TRBJ1-3; no definite D call. V shed 2 bases and J shed 4 bases, with 3 bases lying between them. This CDR3 region has 11 residues. In germline, CDR1 is GTSNPN, CDR2 SVGIG (reference sequence). The CDR3 DNA sequence: TGTGCCTGGAGTCCGGGAAACACCATATATTTT. Its translation: CAWSPGNTIYF. The whole variable domain, remainder taken from reference TRBV30 and TRBJ1-3, is SQTIHQWPATLVQPVGSPLSLECTVEGTSNPNLYWYRQAAGRGLQLLFYSVGIGQISSEVPQNLSASRPQDRQFILSSKKLLLSDSGFYLCAWSPGNTIYFGEGSWLTVV.

The genes are TRBV30 and TRBJ1-1; 10 bases map to TRBD1. The CDR3 contains 14 residues. Germline V lookup: CDR1 GTSNPN, CDR2 SVGIG (reference sequence). The V segment lost 5 bases and the J segment 4 bases; nucleotides outside the gene matches: 7. This CDR3 is CAWGAWTGGTEAFF. Here the CDR3 DNA reads TGTGCCTGGGGGGCTTGGACAGGGGGCACTGAAGCTTTCTTT.

The chain employs TRBV7-6 and TRBJ1-1; D remains unclear. The CDR3 runs 14 residues. V gave up 0 bases and J gave up 0 bases, with 5 bases separating them. Germline loops: CDR1 SGHVS, CDR2 FNYEAQ. The CDR3 sequence is CASSLANMNTEAFF. As DNA, the CDR3 is TGTGCCAGCAGCTTAGCAAATATGAACACTGAAGCTTTCTTT.

This clone occurred a few times. The genes are TRBV5-5 and TRBJ2-1; the match to TRBD2 covers 9 bases. The germline CDR1 and CDR2 sequences are SGHKS and YYEKEE (reference sequence). After removal of 0 bases from V and 8 bases from J, the junction contained 9 bases not matched to a gene. CDR3 size: 16 residues. CDR3 sequence: CASSLVAREGPYEQFF. The CDR3, as DNA: TGTGCCAGCAGCTTGGTTGCGCGGGAGGGCCCCTATGAGCAGTTCTTC.

This clone was found once. This chain uses TRBV19 with TRBJ2-2, with D possibly TRBD1 on 6 matching bases. V shed 4 bases and J shed 1 base, with 10 bases lying between them. CDR1 is LNHDA and CDR2 is SQIVND in the germline V gene (reference sequence). This CDR3 is 15 amino acids long. CDR3 sequence: CASSKQGQNTGELFF. The CDR3 DNA reads as TGTGCCAGTAGTAAACAGGGACAGAACACCGGGGAGCTGTTTTTT.

The chain uses TRBV7-9 and TRBJ2-7; 7 bases align to TRBD1. This CDR3 contains 15 residues. Germline V lookup: CDR1 SEHNR, CDR2 FQNEAQ (reference sequence). V shed 5 bases, J shed 0 bases, and the junction held 7 bases outside the gene matches. DNA of the CDR3: TGTGCCAGCAGCCTAGTAGGGACAGTCTCCTACGAGCAGTACTTC. Encoded protein: CASSLVGTVSYEQYF.

This chain connects TRBV30 to TRBJ1-4, with a possible D match to TRBD1 (5 bases). The CDR3 is 14 amino acids. Between the trimmed V and J ends, which lost 1 base and 8 bases, there was a span of 14 bases. Germline CDR1 reads GTSNPN; CDR2 reads SVGIG (reference sequence). The chain's CDR3 is CAWSGGPNGEKLFF. The CDR3 nucleotides read TGTGCCTGGAGTGGGGGCCCTAATGGCGAAAAACTGTTTTTT.

V gene TRBV28 combines with J gene TRBJ1-5, with 7 positions matching TRBD1. This CDR3 is 15 amino acids long. V dropped 5 bases and J dropped 1; count of bases not matched to a gene: 5. Germline CDR1 reads MDHEN; CDR2 reads SYDVKM. CDR3 sequence (DNA): TGTGCCAGCAGTACAGGGGCGACGAGCAATCAGCCCCAGCATTTT. It specifies CASSTGATSNQPQHF.

The rearrangement joins TRBV5-5 to TRBJ1-5; no firm D call. CDR3 size: 15 residues. The germline V gene has CDR1 SGHKS and CDR2 YYEKEE (reference sequence). V was shortened by 0 bases and J by 0 bases, with 7 bases between the two germline ends. The CDR3 spells CASSLVEVSNQPQHF. For the CDR3, the DNA is TGTGCCAGCAGCTTGGTTGAGGTTAGCAATCAGCCCCAGCATTTT.

This clone has just one count. The gene calls are TRBV18 and TRBJ1-5; the D gene is possibly TRBD1 (5 bases). The CDR3 spans 15 residues. Germline loops: CDR1 KGHSH, CDR2 LQKENI. Trimming took off 3 bases at V and 4 bases at J, with 13 bases between the two ends. This CDR3 is CASSPSGPTNQPQHF. The DNA for the CDR3 is TGTGCCAGCTCACCTTCAGGGCCTACGAATCAGCCCCAGCATTTT.

This clone was observed once. This chain joins TRBV18 and TRBJ1-1; 9 bases are shared with TRBD1. Per germline, CDR1 KGHSH and CDR2 LQKENI. Unmatched junction bases numbered 11, after V lost 4 bases and J lost 11 bases. CDR3 size: 14 residues. In nucleotides, the CDR3 is TGTGCCAGCTCACAGGGACAGGGAGCTGTCGGGGCTTTCTTT. Translation gives CASSQGQGAVGAFF.

In DNA form, the CDR3 reads TGTGCCAGCACGCTATCTACAGGGAGTTGGGCCGGGGAGCTGTTTTTT. Translation: CASTLSTGSWAGELFF. The chain combines TRBV11-2 with TRBJ2-2; tentative D call: TRBD1 (6 bases). Trimming took 7 bases from V and 6 from J, leaving 21 bases between them. The CDR3 loop spans 16 amino acids. The germline V gene encodes CDR1 SGHAT and CDR2 FQNNGV.